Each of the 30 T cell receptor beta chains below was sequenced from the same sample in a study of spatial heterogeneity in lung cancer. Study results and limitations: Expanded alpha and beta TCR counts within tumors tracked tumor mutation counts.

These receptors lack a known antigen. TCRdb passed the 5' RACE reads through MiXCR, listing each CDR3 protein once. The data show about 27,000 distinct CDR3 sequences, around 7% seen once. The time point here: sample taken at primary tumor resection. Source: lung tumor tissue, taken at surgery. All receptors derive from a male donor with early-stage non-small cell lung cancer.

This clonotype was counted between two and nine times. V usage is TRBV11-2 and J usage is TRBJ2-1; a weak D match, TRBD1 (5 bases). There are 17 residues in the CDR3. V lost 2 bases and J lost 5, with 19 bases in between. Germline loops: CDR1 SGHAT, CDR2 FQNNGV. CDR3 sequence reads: CASSLFMEHRINNEQFF. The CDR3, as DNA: TGTGCCAGCAGCTTATTCATGGAACACAGGATCAACAATGAGCAGTTCTTC. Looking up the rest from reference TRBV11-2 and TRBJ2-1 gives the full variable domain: EAGVAQSPRYKIIEKRQSVAFWCNPISGHATLYWYQQILGQGPKLLIQFQNNGVVDDSQLPKDRFSAERLKGVDSTLKIQPAKLEDSAVYLCASSLFMEHRINNEQFFGPGTRLTVL.

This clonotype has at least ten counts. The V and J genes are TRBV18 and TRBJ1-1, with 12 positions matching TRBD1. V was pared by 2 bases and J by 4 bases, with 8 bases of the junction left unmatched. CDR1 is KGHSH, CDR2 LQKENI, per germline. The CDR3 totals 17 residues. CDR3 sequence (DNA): TGTGCCAGCTCACCAGGAGGGACAGGGGGCTGGGTCACTGAAGCTTTCTTT. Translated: CASSPGGTGGWVTEAFF.

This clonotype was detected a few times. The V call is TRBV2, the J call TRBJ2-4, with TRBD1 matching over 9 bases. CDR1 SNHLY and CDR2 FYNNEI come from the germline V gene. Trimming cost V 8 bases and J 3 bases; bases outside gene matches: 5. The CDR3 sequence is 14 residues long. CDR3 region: CASGRDRDKNIQYF. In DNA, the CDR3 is TGTGCCAGCGGCCGGGACAGGGACAAAAACATTCAGTACTTC.

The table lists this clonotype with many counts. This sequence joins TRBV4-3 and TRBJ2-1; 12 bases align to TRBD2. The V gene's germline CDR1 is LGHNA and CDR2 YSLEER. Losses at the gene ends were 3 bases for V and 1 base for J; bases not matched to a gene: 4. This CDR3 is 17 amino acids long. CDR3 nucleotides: TGCGCCAGCAGCCATCAGACTAGCGGGGGTTCCTACAATGAGCAGTTCTTC. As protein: CASSHQTSGGSYNEQFF.

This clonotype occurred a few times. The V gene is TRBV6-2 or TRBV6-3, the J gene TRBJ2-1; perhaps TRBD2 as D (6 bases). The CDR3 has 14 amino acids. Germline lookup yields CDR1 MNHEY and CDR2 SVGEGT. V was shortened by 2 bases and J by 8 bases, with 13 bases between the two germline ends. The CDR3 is CASSYGGFLDEQFF. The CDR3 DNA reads TGTGCCAGCAGTTACGGAGGGTTTTTGGATGAGCAGTTCTTC.

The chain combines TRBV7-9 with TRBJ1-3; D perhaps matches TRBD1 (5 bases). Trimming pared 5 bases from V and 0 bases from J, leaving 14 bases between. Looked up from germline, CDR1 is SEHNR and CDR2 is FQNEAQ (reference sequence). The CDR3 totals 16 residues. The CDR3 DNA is TGTGCCAGCAGCCCCGGTGAGGGGCTCTCTGGAAACACCATATATTTT. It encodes CASSPGEGLSGNTIYF.

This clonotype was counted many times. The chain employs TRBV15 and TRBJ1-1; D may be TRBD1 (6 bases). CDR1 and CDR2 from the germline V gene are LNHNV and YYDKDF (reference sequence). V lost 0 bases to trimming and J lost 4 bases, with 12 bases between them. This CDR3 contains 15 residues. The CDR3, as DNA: TGTGCCACCAGCAGAGATAACAGGGATGGCACTGAAGCTTTCTTT. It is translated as CATSRDNRDGTEAFF. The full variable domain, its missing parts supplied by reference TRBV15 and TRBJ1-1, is DAMVIQNPRYQVTQFGKPVTLSCSQTLNHNVMYWYQQKSSQAPKLLFHYYDKDFNNEADTPDNFQSRRPNTSFCFLDIRSPGLGDTAMYLCATSRDNRDGTEAFFGQGTRLTVV.

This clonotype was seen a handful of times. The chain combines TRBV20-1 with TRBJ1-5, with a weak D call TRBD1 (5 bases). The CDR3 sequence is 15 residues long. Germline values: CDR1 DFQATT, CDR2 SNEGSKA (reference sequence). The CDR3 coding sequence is TGCGCCCCAGGTGGGGGGTTAGAGAGCAATCAGCCCCAGCATTTT. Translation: CAPGGGLESNQPQHF.

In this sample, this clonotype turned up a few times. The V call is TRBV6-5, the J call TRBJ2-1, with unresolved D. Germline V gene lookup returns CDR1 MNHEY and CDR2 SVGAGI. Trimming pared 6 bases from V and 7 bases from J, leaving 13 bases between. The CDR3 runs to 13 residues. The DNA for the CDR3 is TGTGCCAGCAGCTTGACGGATTTTAATGAGCAGTTCTTC. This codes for CASSLTDFNEQFF.

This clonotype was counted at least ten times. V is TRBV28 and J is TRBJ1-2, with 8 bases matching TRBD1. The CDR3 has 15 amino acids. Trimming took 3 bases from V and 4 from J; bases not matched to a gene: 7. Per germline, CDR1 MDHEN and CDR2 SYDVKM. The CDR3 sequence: CASSLGTGLSYGYTF. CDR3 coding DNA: TGTGCCAGCAGTTTGGGGACAGGCTTATCCTATGGCTACACCTTC.

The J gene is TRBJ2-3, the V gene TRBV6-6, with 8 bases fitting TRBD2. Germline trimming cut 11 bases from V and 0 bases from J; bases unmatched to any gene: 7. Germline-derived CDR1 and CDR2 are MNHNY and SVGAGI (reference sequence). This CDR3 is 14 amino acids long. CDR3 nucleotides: TGTGCCGTGGCGGGGGGAACTAGCACAGATACGCAGTATTTT. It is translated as CAVAGGTSTDTQYF.

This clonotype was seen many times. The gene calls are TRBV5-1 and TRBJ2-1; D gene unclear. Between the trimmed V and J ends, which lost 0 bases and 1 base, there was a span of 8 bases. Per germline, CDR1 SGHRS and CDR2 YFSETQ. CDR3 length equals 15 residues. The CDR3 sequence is CASSLEGSSYNEQFF. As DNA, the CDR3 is TGCGCCAGCAGCTTGGAAGGTTCGTCCTACAATGAGCAGTTCTTC.

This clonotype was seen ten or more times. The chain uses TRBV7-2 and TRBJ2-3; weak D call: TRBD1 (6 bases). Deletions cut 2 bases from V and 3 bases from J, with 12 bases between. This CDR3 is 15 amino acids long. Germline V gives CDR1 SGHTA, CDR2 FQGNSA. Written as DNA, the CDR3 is TGTGCCAGCAGCTTACGATCACAGGGTACAGATACGCAGTATTTT. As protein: CASSLRSQGTDTQYF.

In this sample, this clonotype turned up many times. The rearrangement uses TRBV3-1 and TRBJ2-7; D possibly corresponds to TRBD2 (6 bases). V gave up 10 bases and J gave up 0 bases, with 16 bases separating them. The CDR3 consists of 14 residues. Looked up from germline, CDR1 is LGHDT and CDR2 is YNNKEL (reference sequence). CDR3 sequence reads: CATSGTAISYEQYF. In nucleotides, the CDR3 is TGTGCCACTTCCGGGACTGCGATCTCCTACGAGCAGTACTTC.

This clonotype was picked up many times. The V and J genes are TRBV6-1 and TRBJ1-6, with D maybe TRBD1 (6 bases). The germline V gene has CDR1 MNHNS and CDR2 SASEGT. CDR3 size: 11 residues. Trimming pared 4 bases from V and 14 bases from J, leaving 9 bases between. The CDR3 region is CASSGTEALHF. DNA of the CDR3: TGTGCCAGCAGTGGGACAGAAGCCCTCCACTTT.

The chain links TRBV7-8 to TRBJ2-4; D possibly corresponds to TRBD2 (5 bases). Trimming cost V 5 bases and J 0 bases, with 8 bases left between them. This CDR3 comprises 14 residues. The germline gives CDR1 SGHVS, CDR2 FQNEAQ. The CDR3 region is CASSLEVAKNIQYF. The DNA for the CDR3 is TGTGCCAGCAGCCTGGAGGTAGCCAAAAACATTCAGTACTTC.

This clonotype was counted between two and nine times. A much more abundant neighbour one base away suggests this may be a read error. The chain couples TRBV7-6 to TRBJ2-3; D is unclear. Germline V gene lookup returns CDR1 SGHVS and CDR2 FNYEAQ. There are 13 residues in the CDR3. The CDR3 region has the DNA TGTCCCAGCACCAGACACCCCAGGGATACGCAGTATTTT. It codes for CPSTRHPRDTQYF.

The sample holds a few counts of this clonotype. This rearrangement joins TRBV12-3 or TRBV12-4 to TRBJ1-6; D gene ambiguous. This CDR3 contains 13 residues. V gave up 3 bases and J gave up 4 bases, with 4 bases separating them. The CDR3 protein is CASSLGYNSPLHF. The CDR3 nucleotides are TGTGCCAGCAGTTTGGGATATAATTCACCCCTCCACTTT.

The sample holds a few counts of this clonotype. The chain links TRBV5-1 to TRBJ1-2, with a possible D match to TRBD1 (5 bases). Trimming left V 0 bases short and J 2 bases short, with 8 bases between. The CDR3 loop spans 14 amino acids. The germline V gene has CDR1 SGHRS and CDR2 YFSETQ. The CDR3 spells CASSLEQGNYGYTF. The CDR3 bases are TGCGCCAGCAGCTTGGAGCAGGGAAACTATGGCTACACCTTC.

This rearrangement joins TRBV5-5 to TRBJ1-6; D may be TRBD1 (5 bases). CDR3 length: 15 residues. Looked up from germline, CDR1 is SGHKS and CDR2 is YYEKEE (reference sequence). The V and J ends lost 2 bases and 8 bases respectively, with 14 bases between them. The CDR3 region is CASSFGPRDDSPLHF. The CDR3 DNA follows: TGTGCCAGCAGCTTTGGTCCCCGGGACGATTCACCCCTCCACTTT.

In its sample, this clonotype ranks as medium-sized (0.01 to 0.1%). The CDR3 sequence: CASSLGPRAGNTIYF. The CDR3 nucleotides are TGTGCCAGCAGTTTAGGGCCCAGGGCTGGAAACACCATATATTTT. V usage is TRBV27 and J usage is TRBJ1-3; tentative D call: TRBD1 (5 bases). The CDR3 is 15 amino acids. The germline V gene encodes CDR1 MNHEY and CDR2 SMNVEV (reference sequence). Trimming took off 2 bases at V and 2 bases at J, with 10 bases between the two ends.

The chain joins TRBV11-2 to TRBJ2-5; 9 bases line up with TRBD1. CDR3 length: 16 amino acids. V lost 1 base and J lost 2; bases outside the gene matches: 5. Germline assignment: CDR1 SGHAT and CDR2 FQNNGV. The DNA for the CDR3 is TGTGCCAGCAGCTTAGGACCCGGGACAGGGCAAGAGACCCAGTACTTC. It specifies CASSLGPGTGQETQYF.

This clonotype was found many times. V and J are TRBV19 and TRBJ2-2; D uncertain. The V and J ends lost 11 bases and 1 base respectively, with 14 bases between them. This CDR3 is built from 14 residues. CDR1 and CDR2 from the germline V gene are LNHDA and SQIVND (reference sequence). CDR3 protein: CAAPLRLNTGELFF. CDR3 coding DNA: TGTGCCGCCCCCCTGCGCCTGAACACCGGGGAGCTGTTTTTT.

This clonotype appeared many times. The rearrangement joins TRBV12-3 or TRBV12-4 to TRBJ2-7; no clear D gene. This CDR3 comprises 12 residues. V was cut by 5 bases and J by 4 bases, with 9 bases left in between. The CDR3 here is CASSLTHYEQYF. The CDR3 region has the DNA TGTGCCAGCAGTCTGACACATTACGAGCAGTACTTC.

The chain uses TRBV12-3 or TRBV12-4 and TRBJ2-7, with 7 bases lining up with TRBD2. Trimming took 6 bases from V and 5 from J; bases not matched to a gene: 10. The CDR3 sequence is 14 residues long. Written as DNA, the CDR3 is TGTGCCAGCAGAAGGGGAGGGACCCCAGACGAGCAGTACTTC. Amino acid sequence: CASRRGGTPDEQYF.

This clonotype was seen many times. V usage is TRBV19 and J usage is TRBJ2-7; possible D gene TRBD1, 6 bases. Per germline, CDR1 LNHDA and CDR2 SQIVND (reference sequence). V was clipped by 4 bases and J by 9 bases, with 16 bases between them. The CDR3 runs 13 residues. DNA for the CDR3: TGTGCCAGTAGTACCCGGGACATCTCCCCGCAGTACTTC. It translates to CASSTRDISPQYF.

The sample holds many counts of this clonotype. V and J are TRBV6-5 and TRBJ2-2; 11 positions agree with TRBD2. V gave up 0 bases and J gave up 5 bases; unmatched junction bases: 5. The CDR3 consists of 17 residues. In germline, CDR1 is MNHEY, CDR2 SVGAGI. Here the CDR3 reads CASSYSTRTSGTGELFF. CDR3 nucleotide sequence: TGTGCCAGCAGTTACTCGACCCGGACTAGCGGGACCGGGGAGCTGTTTTTT.

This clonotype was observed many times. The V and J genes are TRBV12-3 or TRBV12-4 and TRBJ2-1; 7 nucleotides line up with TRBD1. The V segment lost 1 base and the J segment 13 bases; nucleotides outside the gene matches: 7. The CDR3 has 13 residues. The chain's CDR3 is CASSLEFGTDQFF. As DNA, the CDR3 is TGTGCCAGCAGTTTAGAATTTGGGACAGATCAGTTCTTC.

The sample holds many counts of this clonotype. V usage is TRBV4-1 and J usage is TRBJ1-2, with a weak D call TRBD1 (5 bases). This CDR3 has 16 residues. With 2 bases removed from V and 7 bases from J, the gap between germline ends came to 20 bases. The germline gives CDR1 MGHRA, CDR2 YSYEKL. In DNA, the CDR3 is TGCGCCAGCAGCCAACCTCACGGGACCGATTCGGGTGGCTACACCTTC. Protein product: CASSQPHGTDSGGYTF.

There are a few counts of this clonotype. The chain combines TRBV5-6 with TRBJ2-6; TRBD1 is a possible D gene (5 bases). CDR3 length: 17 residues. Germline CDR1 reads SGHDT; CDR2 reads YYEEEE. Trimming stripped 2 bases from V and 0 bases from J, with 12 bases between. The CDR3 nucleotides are TGTGCCAGCAGCTTTCCGACAGTATACTCTGGGGCCAACGTCCTGACTTTC. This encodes CASSFPTVYSGANVLTF.